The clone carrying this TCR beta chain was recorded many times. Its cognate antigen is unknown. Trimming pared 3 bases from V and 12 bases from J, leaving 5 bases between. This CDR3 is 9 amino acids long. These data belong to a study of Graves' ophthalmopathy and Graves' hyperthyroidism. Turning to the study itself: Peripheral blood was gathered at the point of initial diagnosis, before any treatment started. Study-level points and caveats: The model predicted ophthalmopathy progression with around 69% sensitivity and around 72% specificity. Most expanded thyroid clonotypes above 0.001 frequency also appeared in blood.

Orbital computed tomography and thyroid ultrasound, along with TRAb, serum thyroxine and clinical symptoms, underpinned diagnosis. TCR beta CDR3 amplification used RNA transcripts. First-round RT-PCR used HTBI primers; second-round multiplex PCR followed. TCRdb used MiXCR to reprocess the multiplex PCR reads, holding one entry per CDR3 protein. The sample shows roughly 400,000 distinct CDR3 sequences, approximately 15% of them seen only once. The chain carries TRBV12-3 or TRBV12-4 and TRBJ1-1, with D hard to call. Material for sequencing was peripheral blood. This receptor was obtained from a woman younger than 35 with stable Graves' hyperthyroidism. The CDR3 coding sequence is TGTGCCAGCAGTTTGGCGCCTTTCTTT. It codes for CASSLAPFF.